Listed below are T cell receptor beta chains from one sample, sequenced in a study of T-cell reconstitution after alpha-beta-depleted transplantation in children. TCRdb redid the calling of the PCR reads with MiXCR, one entry per CDR3 protein. The data hold 600,000 to 700,000 distinct CDR3 sequences, with 16% observed a single time. The sequences come from PBMCs from the stem cell graft donor, collected from the stem cell graft. These receptors all stem from a human donor who donated a stem cell graft to a child with acute myeloid leukemia. Both conserved end residues are part of each CDR3. Each record gives: V gene, CDR3 length, clone size, J gene, D gene, CDR3 DNA, CDR3 protein. A D gene is named only where the DNA matches it firmly. Rows give clone size only sometimes, using once, few, many, or a class for an expanded clone.

TRBV20-1	15	many	TRBJ2-2	TRBD1	TGCAGTGCTAGAGTTATGGGACAGGGGACCGGGGAGCTGTTTTTT	CSARVMGQGTGELFF
TRBV12-3/TRBV12-4	15	NA	TRBJ2-2	NA	TGTGCCAGCAGACCCGAGGCGACAGTTACCGGGGAGCTGTTTTTT	CASRPEATVTGELFF
TRBV5-1	15	few	TRBJ1-6	NA	TGCGCCAGCAGCTTGGAAGGGGGTTGGTATTCACCCCTCCACTTT	CASSLEGGWYSPLHF
TRBV12-3/TRBV12-4	15	NA	TRBJ1-2	TRBD1	TGTGCCAGCAGTTTAGCGCCGACAGGGGGCATAGGCTACACCTTC	CASSLAPTGGIGYTF
TRBV20-1	11	many	TRBJ1-6	NA	TGCAGTGCTAGAGATAGCCGGAACCTCCACTTT	CSARDSRNLHF
TRBV20-1	14	many	TRBJ2-3	NA	TGCAGTGCTAGAGATCCGGTGGGAACAGATACGCAGTATTTT	CSARDPVGTDTQYF
TRBV4-2	13	few	TRBJ2-2	NA	TGTGCCAGCAGCCAAGACAGGACCGGGGAGCTGTTTTTT	CASSQDRTGELFF
TRBV6-1	15	many	TRBJ1-1	TRBD1	TGTGCCAGCAGCCCCCGACAGGGACAGAACACTGAAGCTTTCTTT	CASSPRQGQNTEAFF
TRBV5-1	14	NA	TRBJ2-3	TRBD1	TGCGCCAGCAGGTCGGGACAGAGCACAGATACGCAGTATTTT	CASRSGQSTDTQYF
TRBV7-2	15	few	TRBJ1-4	NA	TGTGCCAGCAGCTTAATTTCAGGGCTTAATGAAAAACTGTTTTTT	CASSLISGLNEKLFF
TRBV28	13	many	TRBJ2-5	TRBD2	TGTGCCATCTTAGCGGGGGAAGGAGAGACCCAGTACTTC	CAILAGEGETQYF
TRBV24-1	16	few	TRBJ2-5	TRBD1	TGTGCCACCAGTGAGAGGGACAGTCAGGGGTGGCAGACCCAGTACTTC	CATSERDSQGWQTQYF
TRBV29-1	13	many	TRBJ2-7	NA	TGCAGCGTTGAGGGAGCCGGGCCCTACGAGCAGTACTTC	CSVEGAGPYEQYF
TRBV7-2	14	many	TRBJ2-5	NA	TGTGCCAGCAGCTTTCAACGTGGAGAAGAGACCCAGTACTTC	CASSFQRGEETQYF
TRBV20-1	12	many	TRBJ1-1	TRBD1	TGCAGTGCCCAGGGGGCGAACACTGAAGCTTTCTTT	CSAQGANTEAFF
TRBV12-3/TRBV12-4	13	few	TRBJ1-1	NA	TGTGCCAGCAAACCGCCCGGGGACACTGAAGCTTTCTTT	CASKPPGDTEAFF
TRBV28	11	few	TRBJ1-5	NA	TGTGCCAGCAGTTTATTGTATATCCAGCATTTT	CASSLLYIQHF
TRBV5-6	13	many	TRBJ1-3	NA	TGTGCCAGCAGCTTCACACGTGGAAACACCATATATTTT	CASSFTRGNTIYF
TRBV20-1	14	many	TRBJ1-5	NA	TGCAGTGCTACAAGGGAGGAGGGCAATCAGCCCCAGCATTTT	CSATREEGNQPQHF
TRBV20-1	13	many	TRBJ2-1	NA	TGCAGTGCTCAGAAGGCGGGGCGCGCTGAGCAGTTCTTC	CSAQKAGRAEQFF
TRBV12-3/TRBV12-4	14	many	TRBJ1-2	NA	TGTGCCAGCAGTTTGGCGTCCCCGCATTTAGTGTTGCTGTTC	CASSLASPHLVLLF
TRBV29-1	15	few	TRBJ2-2	TRBD2	TGCAGCGTCGCTCTAGCGGGGGACCACACCGGGGAGCTGTTTTTT	CSVALAGDHTGELFF
TRBV5-6	14	many	TRBJ2-7	NA	TGTGCCAGCAGCTTGGGCCTCCGGGCCTACGAGCAGTACTTC	CASSLGLRAYEQYF
TRBV5-6	14	few	TRBJ2-1	NA	TGTGCCAGCAGCTTGAGGACTGCGGGGAATGAGCAGTTCTTC	CASSLRTAGNEQFF
TRBV12-3/TRBV12-4	13	many	TRBJ1-5	NA	TGTGCCAGCAGTTTGGCAGGCAATCATCCCCAGCATTTT	CASSLAGNHPQHF
TRBV6-1	15	NA	TRBJ2-7	NA	TGTGCCAGCAGAAGAGGGACATCAATCTCCTACGAGCAGTACTTC	CASRRGTSISYEQYF
TRBV6-5	14	many	TRBJ2-5	TRBD2	TGTGCCAGCAGTTTCCTAGCGGGGGGGGAGACCCAGTACTTC	CASSFLAGGETQYF
TRBV24-1	16	few	TRBJ2-5	NA	TGTGCCACCAGTGATCGCGCCGAGGGGTACCAAGAGACCCAGTACTTC	CATSDRAEGYQETQYF
TRBV4-1	21	NA	TRBJ2-6	TRBD1	TGCGCCAGCAGCCAAGCTACACAGGGGGTTTTCTACCAGACTGGGGCCAACGTCCTGACTTTC	CASSQATQGVFYQTGANVLTF
TRBV5-1	15	NA	TRBJ2-1	TRBD1	TGCGCCAGCAGCTTTCGGACAGGGGGTGCCGATGAGCAGTTCTTC	CASSFRTGGADEQFF
TRBV20-1	15	many	TRBJ1-1	NA	TGCAGTGCTAGAGATCTAAGGGCCCAGAACACTGAAGCTTTCTTT	CSARDLRAQNTEAFF
TRBV2	15	NA	TRBJ2-7	TRBD1	TGTGCCAGCAGTCTTTGGACAGGTTTCTCCTACGAGCAGTACTTC	CASSLWTGFSYEQYF
TRBV4-2	15	few	TRBJ1-5	TRBD1	TGTGCCAGCAGCTTCGACAGGGATCCCAATCAGCCCCAGCATTTT	CASSFDRDPNQPQHF
TRBV6-1	17	NA	TRBJ1-6	NA	TGTGCCAGCAGTGAAGGAGGAGGGGGCTCCTATAATTCACCCCTCCACTTT	CASSEGGGGSYNSPLHF
TRBV5-1	11	NA	TRBJ2-1	NA	TGCGCCAGCGGGATAAACAATGAGCAGTTCTTC	CASGINNEQFF
TRBV6-5	15	NA	TRBJ2-1	NA	TGTGCCAGCAGTTACTCGGGGGTCACCTACAATGAGCAGTTCTTC	CASSYSGVTYNEQFF
TRBV7-2	16	many	TRBJ1-2	NA	TGTGCCAGCAGCTTAGTTGGAGGTGACAGCAACTATGGCTACACCTTC	CASSLVGGDSNYGYTF
TRBV24-1	18	NA	TRBJ2-1	TRBD2	TGTGCCACCAGTGATTCACTAGCGGGGGGCGGGGCTTACAATGAGCAGTTCTTC	CATSDSLAGGGAYNEQFF
TRBV5-1	12	many	TRBJ2-1	NA	TGCGCCAGCAGCTTGACAGTCAATGAGCAGTTCTTC	CASSLTVNEQFF
TRBV20-1	17	NA	TRBJ2-1	TRBD2	TGCAGTGCCAGGACTAGCGGGGGCTTTAGCTCCTACAATGAGCAGTTCTTC	CSARTSGGFSSYNEQFF
TRBV29-1	15	many	TRBJ1-5	TRBD1	TGCAGCGTTGTGTTAGGACAGGGGGTTGGTCAGCCCCAGCATTTT	CSVVLGQGVGQPQHF
TRBV5-5	17	few	TRBJ2-2	NA	TGTGCCAGCAGCTTGTACGGGGGTTCAACGAACACCGGGGAGCTGTTTTTT	CASSLYGGSTNTGELFF
TRBV12-3/TRBV12-4	12	NA	TRBJ2-1	TRBD2	TGTGCCAGCAGTTTTACTAGCGGGGGAAAGTTCTTC	CASSFTSGGKFF
TRBV6-1	14	few	TRBJ2-3	NA	TGTGCCACGGGCCGGGGACTCGCCACAGATACGCAGTATTTT	CATGRGLATDTQYF
TRBV5-1	13	many	TRBJ2-1	NA	TGCGCCAGCAGCTTACCTAGCTTGGATGAGCAGTTCTTC	CASSLPSLDEQFF
TRBV6-5	16	many	TRBJ1-1	TRBD1	TGTGCCAGCAGTTACTCCCAGGGGGTTATGAACACTGAAGCTTTCTTT	CASSYSQGVMNTEAFF
TRBV20-1	17	many	TRBJ1-1	TRBD1	TGCAGTGCTAGAAACAGGGGGGTAACGATAATGAACACTGAAGCTTTCTTT	CSARNRGVTIMNTEAFF